These 5 T cell receptor beta chains came from one sample sequenced in a study of blood T cells in healthy people across ages. The authors ran a second PCR of about 6 to 12 cycles using a sample-barcoded 5' primer and a J-beta primer mix. TCRdb processed the 5' RACE reads anew with MiXCR; each CDR3 protein has one entry. The table includes 540,000 or so distinct CDR3 sequences, 27% detected once. The sequenced sample was blood. These receptors were taken from a woman in her 70s in good health.

The chain carries TRBV5-6 and TRBJ2-7; 9 nucleotides line up with TRBD2. The germline CDR1 and CDR2 sequences are SGHDT and YYEEEE. There are 15 residues in the CDR3. J was trimmed by 7 bases and V by 1 base; bases with no gene match: 9. This CDR3 reads CASSLRAGGPWEQYF. The CDR3 DNA sequence: TGTGCCAGCAGCTTGAGGGCGGGAGGGCCGTGGGAGCAGTACTTC.

This clonotype appeared once. The J gene is TRBJ1-5, the V gene TRBV6-5; D possibly corresponds to TRBD1 (6 bases). Germline CDR1 is MNHEY and CDR2 is SVGAGI. The V gene lost 2 bases and the J gene lost 4 bases, with 6 bases spanning the gap. This CDR3 has 13 residues. The CDR3 is CASSYGQNQPQHF. The CDR3 DNA sequence: TGTGCCAGCAGTTACGGACAGAATCAGCCCCAGCATTTT.

This clonotype occurred a few times. The V and J genes are TRBV7-8 and TRBJ2-5; 7 positions agree with TRBD2. This CDR3 is 15 amino acids long. Losses at the gene ends were 5 bases for V and 1 base for J; bases not matched to a gene: 7. In germline, CDR1 is SGHVS, CDR2 FQNEAQ. The CDR3 sequence is CASSAILAVQETQYF. CDR3 DNA: TGTGCCAGCAGCGCCATTCTAGCGGTCCAAGAGACCCAGTACTTC.

About this clonotype itself: Sequence at one end of the junction differs from germline and may be a read error. V is TRBV9 and J is TRBJ2-1; TRBD2 aligns across 11 bases. The DNA end lines up better with TRBJ2-7; the J call may be wrong. Germline V gene lookup returns CDR1 SGDLS and CDR2 YYNGEE. The CDR3 spans 15 residues. The CDR3 DNA reads as TGCGCCAGCAGCGTAGGGACTAGCGGACGCTACGAGCAGTACTTC. Amino acid sequence: CASSVGTSGRYEQYF.

In its sample, this clonotype was seen a few times. A junction boundary mismatches the germline segment, possibly from a read error. The V gene is TRBV6-2 or TRBV6-3, the J gene TRBJ1-1; the match to TRBD1 covers 7 bases. Germline V gene lookup returns CDR1 MNHEY and CDR2 SVGEGT. The CDR3 consists of 15 residues. CDR3 residues: CVSRGGGLSNTEAFF. The CDR3 DNA reads as TGTGTCAGCAGGGGAGGGGGCTTGTCTAACACTGAAGCTTTCTTT.